This T cell receptor (beta chain) was retrieved from a study of blood T cell repertoires in COVID-19. On the study more broadly: The United States, Italy and Spain provided the acute and convalescent COVID-19 samples.

Assay used: immunoSEQ multiplex PCR; TCRdb lists only in-frame clones, some missing. The sample shows roughly 250,000 clones, around 89% of them seen only once. Germline CDR1 reads MNHEY; CDR2 reads SMNVEV (reference sequence). The CDR3 consists of 17 residues. The ends were cut back, 6 bases at V and 0 bases at J, with 21 bases in the middle. Everyone who took part was about 18 to 90 years old, and they came from about two dozen US areas. The chain employs TRBV27 and TRBJ2-7; D unresolved. Sequences were obtained from PBMCs or T cells enriched from blood (not recorded which). This receptor was taken from a woman in her 50s who had recovered from COVID-19. This CDR3 reads CASSHLRVRLSSYEQYF. CDR3 in DNA: TGTGCCAGCAGCCACCTCCGAGTGCGGTTGAGCTCCTACGAGCAGTACTTC.